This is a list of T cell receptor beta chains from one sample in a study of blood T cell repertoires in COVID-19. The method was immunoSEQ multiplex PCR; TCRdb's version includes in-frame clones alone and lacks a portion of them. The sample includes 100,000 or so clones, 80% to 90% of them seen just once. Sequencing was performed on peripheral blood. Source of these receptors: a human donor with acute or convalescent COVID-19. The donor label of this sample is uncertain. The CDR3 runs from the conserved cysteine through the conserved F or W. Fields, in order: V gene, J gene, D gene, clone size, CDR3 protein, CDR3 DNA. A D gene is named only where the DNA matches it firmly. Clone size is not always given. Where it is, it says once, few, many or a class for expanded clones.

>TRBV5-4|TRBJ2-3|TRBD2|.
CASSFRLAGALDTQYF
TGTGCCAGCAGCTTCCGACTAGCGGGAGCTTTAGATACGCAGTATTTT
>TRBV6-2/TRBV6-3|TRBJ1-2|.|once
CASSQLQGRGYTF
TGTGCCAGCAGTCAACTTCAGGGGCGCGGCTACACCTTC
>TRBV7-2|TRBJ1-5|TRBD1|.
CASSYTGGNSNQPQHF
TGTGCCAGCAGCTACACAGGGGGAAATAGCAATCAGCCCCAGCATTTT
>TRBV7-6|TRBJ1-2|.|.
CASSPTAAYGYTF
TGTGCCAGCAGCCCTACAGCAGCCTATGGCTACACCTTC
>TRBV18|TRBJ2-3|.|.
CASSLPSMGASTDTQYF
TGTGCCAGCTCACTCCCCTCCATGGGAGCTAGCACAGATACGCAGTATTTT
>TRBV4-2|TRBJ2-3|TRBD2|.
CASSHGIWTSGRTDTQYF
TGTGCCAGCAGCCACGGTATATGGACTAGCGGGCGCACAGATACGCAGTATTTT
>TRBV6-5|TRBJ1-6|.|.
CASNRQYNSPLHF
TGTGCCAGCAATAGACAGTATAATTCACCCCTCCACTTT
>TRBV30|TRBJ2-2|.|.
CAWTANTGELFF
TGTGCCTGGACGGCGAACACCGGGGAGCTGTTTTTT
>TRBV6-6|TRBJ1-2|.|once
CASMKSRGNYGYTF
TGTGCCAGCATGAAGTCTAGGGGTAACTATGGCTACACCTTC
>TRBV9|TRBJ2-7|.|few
CASSPDIAYEQYF
TGTGCCAGCAGCCCAGATATTGCCTACGAGCAGTACTTC
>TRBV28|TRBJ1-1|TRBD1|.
CASSFGTADLNTEAFF
TGTGCCAGCAGTTTCGGGACAGCGGATTTGAACACTGAAGCTTTCTTT
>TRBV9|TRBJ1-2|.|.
CASSVAGQPGGNYGYTF
TGTGCCAGCAGCGTAGCCGGACAGCCCGGCGGTAACTATGGCTACACCTTC
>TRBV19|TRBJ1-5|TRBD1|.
CASSTTGGLNQPQHF
TGTGCCAGTAGTACGACAGGGGGACTCAATCAGCCCCAGCATTTT
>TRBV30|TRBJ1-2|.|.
CAWSPRGLHGYTF
TGTGCCTGGAGCCCCCGGGGTTTGCATGGCTACACCTTC
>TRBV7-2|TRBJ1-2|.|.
CASSLSGLEGYTF
TGTGCCAGCAGCTTATCAGGGTTGGAAGGCTACACCTTC
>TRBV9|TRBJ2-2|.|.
CASSDPRGGPGELFF
TGTGCCAGCAGCGACCCTAGGGGGGGGCCCGGGGAGCTGTTTTTT
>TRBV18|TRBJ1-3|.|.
CASRGQITSGNTIYF
TGTGCCAGCCGAGGACAGATTACCTCTGGAAACACCATATATTTT
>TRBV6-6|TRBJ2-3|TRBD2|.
CASSRRRPSGGITDTQYF
TGTGCCAGCAGCCGACGTAGGCCTAGCGGGGGGATCACAGATACGCAGTATTTT
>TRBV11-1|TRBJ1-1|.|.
CASSLERVVNTEAFF
TGTGCCAGCAGCTTAGAACGGGTTGTGAACACTGAAGCTTTCTTT
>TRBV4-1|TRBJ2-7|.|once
CASSQGTHTYEQYF
TGCGCCAGCAGCCAAGGGACACATACCTACGAGCAGTACTTC
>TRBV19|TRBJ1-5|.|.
CASSIFLGDQPQHF
TGTGCCAGTAGTATCTTTTTAGGAGATCAGCCCCAGCATTTT
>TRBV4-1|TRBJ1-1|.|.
CASSQVKPGYAPEAFF
TGCGCCAGCAGCCAAGTAAAGCCCGGTTATGCACCTGAAGCTTTCTTT
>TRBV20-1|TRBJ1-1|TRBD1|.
CSANRGFEAFF
TGCAGTGCTAACAGGGGTTTTGAAGCTTTCTTT
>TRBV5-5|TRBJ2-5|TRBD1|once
CASSRSGGHGETQYF
TGTGCCAGCAGCCGCTCAGGGGGCCATGGAGAGACCCAGTACTTC
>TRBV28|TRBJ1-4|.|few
CASSPDKATNEKLFF
TGTGCCAGCAGTCCCGACAAGGCAACTAATGAAAAACTGTTTTTT
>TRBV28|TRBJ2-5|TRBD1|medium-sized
CASSRGQGRETQYF
TGTGCCAGCAGTCGTGGACAGGGGCGAGAGACCCAGTACTTC